This TCR beta chain came from a study of blood T cell repertoires in COVID-19. In the study overall: The cDNA or gDNA used as material had been derived from T cells, B-cell-depleted T cells, or PBMCs.

Per the study methods: It was from reference gene primer amplification that nucleated cell counts were estimated. Method: immunoSEQ multiplex PCR; TCRdb's copy keeps in-frame clones and lacks some. V and J calls and clone size are given by that table; D and trimming were obtained from the DNA. The sample shows about 39,000 clones, 65% to 85% of them seen only once. The ends lost 3 bases at V and 8 bases at J; junction bases unmatched: 6. Per the germline V gene, CDR1 is LNHDA and CDR2 is SQIVND (reference sequence). CDR3 length equals 14 residues. J is TRBJ1-5 and V is TRBV19; TRBD1 matches at 8 bases. The receptor was derived from a man aged 60 to 69 in a cohort sampled during active COVID-19. Material: peripheral blood. CDR3 nucleotides: TGTGCCAGTAGTATGGGACAGGAACGAAAGCCCCAGCATTTT. This encodes CASSMGQERKPQHF.